These 8 T cell receptor beta chains originate from one sample sequenced in a study of T cell clonality in common variable immunodeficiency. Study-level results: Fewer deletions and N-nucleotide insertions were reportedly seen in common variable immunodeficiency TCR beta sequences.

Assay used: immunoSEQ multiplex PCR; TCRdb lists only in-frame clones, some missing. The data show more than 20,000 clones, with none appearing a single time. For these TCRs, the target antigens are not known. Sequencing input: peripheral blood mononuclear cells. The receptors were sampled from a human donor with common variable immunodeficiency.

This clone was picked up many times. The CDR3 end falls 3 residues outside the read, so it is completed with the germline J gene. The rearrangement links TRBV29-1 to TRBJ1-1, with D unresolved. The CDR3 loop spans 14 amino acids. Germline CDR1 and CDR2: SQVTM and ANQGSEA. Trimming stripped 8 bases from V and 4 bases from J, with 20 bases between. CDR3 DNA (partial): TGCAGCTTCCGCACGGGGAACCTCGGCACTGAA. Residues: CSFRTGNLGTE. The complete CDR3 sequence is CSFRTGNLGTEAFF.

This clone was seen repeatedly, ten times or more. The read comes to an end 3 residues before the CDR3 does, leaving the germline J gene to fill in the end. The chain has TRBV18 and TRBJ1-3, with a weak D call TRBD1 (5 bases). In germline, CDR1 is KGHSH, CDR2 LQKENI. Trimming shortened V by 5 bases and J by 4 bases, and 15 bases separated the two germline ends. The length of the CDR3 is 15 residues. CDR3 sequence: CASSNQGSGGNTIYF. CDR3 bases read: TGTGCCAGCTCAAACCAGGGCTCTGGAGGAAACACC. The full variable domain, in which reference TRBV18 and TRBJ1-3 provide the parts outside the CDR3, is NAGVMQNPRHLVRRRGQEARLRCSPMKGHSHVYWYRQLPEEGLKFMVYLQKENIIDESGMPKERFSAEFPKEGPSILRIQQVVRGDSAAYFCASSNQGSGGNTIYFGEGSWLTVV.

This clone is judged medium-sized (0.01 to 0.1%). The CDR3 goes on 3 residues after the read ends, and that part is filled in from the germline J gene. The chain is built from TRBV5-1 and TRBJ2-3, with a tentative D call TRBD2 (6 bases). The CDR3 runs 12 residues. Trimming removed 2 bases from V and 5 bases from J, with 6 bases in between. CDR1 and CDR2 (germline): SGHRS, YFSETQ. The DNA read from the CDR3 is TGCGCCAGCAGCTTTAGCGGAGATACG. Protein: CASSFSGDT. The whole CDR3 reads CASSFSGDTQYF.

About this clone: The read finishes 3 residues shy of the CDR3 end, and the germline J gene is used to complete it. In the same sample, other DNA sequences code for this CDR3. V is TRBV7-6 and J is TRBJ2-1, with 11 nucleotides matching TRBD1. V shed 5 bases, J shed 9 bases, and the junction held 6 bases outside the gene matches. The CDR3 is 14 amino acids. CDR1 and CDR2 from the germline V gene are SGHVS and FNYEAQ. The CDR3 sequence is CASSPGQGAREQFF. CDR3 DNA, as far as it was read: TGTGCCAGCAGCCCAGGACAGGGGGCTCGTGAG.

Details on this clone: The read halts 3 residues ahead of the CDR3 end, with the missing end drawn from the germline J gene. V is TRBV19 and J is TRBJ1-2, with 7 nucleotides matching TRBD1. CDR3 length: 14 amino acids. Germline-derived CDR1 and CDR2 are LNHDA and SQIVND (reference sequence). With V trimmed by 6 bases and J by 5 bases, 9 bases remained unmatched. The CDR3 DNA, read in part, is TGTGCCAGTAGACCGGGACAGCCATATTATGGC. It encodes CASRPGQPYYG. The whole CDR3 sequence is CASRPGQPYYGYTF.

This clone has more than one count but fewer than ten. The read ends 3 residues early relative to the CDR3; the germline J gene fills the gap. The chain is built from TRBV7-2 and TRBJ2-3; D unresolved. This CDR3 has 14 amino acids. Trimming cost V 5 bases and J 5 bases, with 14 bases left between them. Germline values: CDR1 SGHTA, CDR2 FQGNSA. The CDR3 loop reads CASSPNHRRDTQYF. The sequenced CDR3 bases are TGTGCCAGCAGCCCAAACCACAGAAGAGATACG.

This clone has ten or more counts. The CDR3 extends 3 residues past the end of the read, so its final part is completed from the germline J gene. This sequence joins TRBV5-1 and TRBJ2-5, with D tentatively TRBD1 (6 bases). Germline loops: CDR1 SGHRS, CDR2 YFSETQ. The CDR3 runs to 14 residues. Trimming shortened V by 0 bases and J by 5 bases, and 11 bases separated the two germline ends. The sequenced CDR3 bases are TGCGCCAGCAGCTTGGAACAGGGATGGGAGACC. Translated: CASSLEQGWET. The full-length CDR3 reads as CASSLEQGWETQYF.

This clone was recorded at least ten times. The read ends 3 residues early relative to the CDR3; the germline J gene fills the gap. The chain has TRBV30 and TRBJ1-4; 7 positions agree with TRBD1. Trimming at V came to 4 bases and at J to 8 bases, leaving 13 bases not matched to a gene. CDR1 is GTSNPN and CDR2 is SVGIG in the germline V gene (reference sequence). This CDR3 region has 15 residues. This CDR3 reads CAWNKATGLGEKLFF. The CDR3 bases that were read are TGTGCCTGGAACAAGGCGACAGGGCTCGGGGAAAAA.